A selection of T cell receptor beta chains follows, all from one sample in a study of CD8 T cells in Susac syndrome. TCRdb re-analysed the immunoSEQ multiplex PCR reads in MiXCR, keeping a single row per CDR3 protein. Of about 190,000 distinct CDR3 sequences detected, roughly 94% appear once; the ten largest clones hold about 0.17%. The sample was CD8+ T cells from PBMCs. These receptors all stem from a human donor with Susac syndrome. Each CDR3 is given with its conserved first and last residue. The order of the fields is V gene, clone size, J gene, D gene, CDR3 DNA, CDR3 protein. A D gene is named only where the DNA matches it firmly. Clone size is stated in some rows and not others, as once, few, many or a class when expanded.

TRBV3-1	-	TRBJ2-1	-	TGTGCCAGCAGCCCTTCTAGCTCCTACAATGAGCAGTTCTTC	CASSPSSSYNEQFF
TRBV11-2	-	TRBJ2-1	-	TGTGCCAGCAGCTTAGTGGTCCGGGAGCAGTTCTTC	CASSLVVREQFF
TRBV14	-	TRBJ1-1	-	TGTGCCAGCAGCCAAGGTCGAGGGGCTTTCTTT	CASSQGRGAFF
TRBV27	-	TRBJ2-7	-	TGTGCCAGCTCCACCCCGGGGAGCTCCTACGAGCAGTACTTC	CASSTPGSSYEQYF
TRBV15	-	TRBJ2-5	-	TGTGCCACCAGCAGAGATAGAATTGTGCGGGGAGAGACCCAGTACTTC	CATSRDRIVRGETQYF
TRBV2	-	TRBJ1-5	-	TGTGCCAGCAGCCCCGAAGGGCTGAGCAATCAGCCCCAGCATTTT	CASSPEGLSNQPQHF
TRBV13	-	TRBJ2-7	-	TGTGCCAGCAGCTTAGGCGCAGGGAGCTCCTACGAGCAGTACTTC	CASSLGAGSSYEQYF
TRBV5-6	-	TRBJ1-2	-	TGTGCCAGCAGTTGGACAGCCGCTAACTATGGCTACACCTTC	CASSWTAANYGYTF
TRBV6-1	few	TRBJ1-1	-	TGTGCCAGCAGTGTCGAGGGAAATACTGAAGCTTTCTTT	CASSVEGNTEAFF
TRBV28	-	TRBJ2-7	TRBD1	TGTGCCAGCAGCCGGGACAGTTCTCAAGAGCAGTACTTC	CASSRDSSQEQYF
TRBV4-1	-	TRBJ1-5	TRBD1	TGCGCCAGCAGCCAACCGACAGGGGGCAATCAGCCCCAGCATTTT	CASSQPTGGNQPQHF
TRBV20-1	-	TRBJ2-1	-	TGCAGTGCTAGAGATCAACGGGAGTCGTATAATGAGCAGTTCTTC	CSARDQRESYNEQFF
TRBV6-2/TRBV6-3	-	TRBJ2-1	TRBD2	TGTGCCAGCAGTTACGTAGGCGGGGGGGACAATGAGCAGTTCTTC	CASSYVGGGDNEQFF
TRBV6-2/TRBV6-3	-	TRBJ2-1	-	TGTGCCAGCAGCCAGACTAGAGAGGGTGAGCAGTTCTTC	CASSQTREGEQFF
TRBV5-6	-	TRBJ1-5	TRBD1	TGTGCCAGCAGCTTGGGGGGGACAGTCAATCAGCCCCAGCATTTT	CASSLGGTVNQPQHF
TRBV29-1	-	TRBJ2-1	TRBD2	TGCAGCGTTGAAGGTCGCCTAGCGGGAAGAGAGTTCTTC	CSVEGRLAGREFF
TRBV20-1	once	TRBJ2-1	-	TGCAGTGCGAGAGGTAGCGGTTACCTGGCGGGTGAGCAGTTCTTC	CSARGSGYLAGEQFF
TRBV19	once	TRBJ2-1	TRBD2	TGTGCCAGTAGTATCCTAGAGGGGACTAGCGGCTACAATGAGCAGTTCTTC	CASSILEGTSGYNEQFF
TRBV27	-	TRBJ1-1	TRBD1	TGTGCCAGCAGTCATGGACAGGGGGCCGGCGTGAACACTGAAGCTTTCTTT	CASSHGQGAGVNTEAFF
TRBV28	-	TRBJ2-5	TRBD1	TGTGCCAGCAGTGACAGGGGTGAGGGACAAGAGACCCAGTACTTC	CASSDRGEGQETQYF
TRBV13	-	TRBJ1-1	-	TGTGCCAGCAGCTCCCGGGACAAGAACACTGAAGCTTTCTTT	CASSSRDKNTEAFF
TRBV5-4	once	TRBJ2-3	TRBD2	TGTGCCAGCAGCCCTCCGGGACTAGAATTGGCGGATACGCAGTATTTT	CASSPPGLELADTQYF
TRBV5-6	-	TRBJ2-1	-	TGTGCCAGCAGCTTGGCTCCAGGGGGGGGCAATGAGCAGTTCTTC	CASSLAPGGGNEQFF
TRBV5-1	once	TRBJ2-1	-	TGCGCCAGCAGCTTGGGTGACGGCAATGAGCAGTTCTTC	CASSLGDGNEQFF
TRBV10-2	-	TRBJ1-1	TRBD1	TGCGCCAGCAGTGAGCAGGGGGACACCGGATATTTCTCTGAAGCTTTCTTT	CASSEQGDTGYFSEAFF
TRBV5-4	-	TRBJ1-2	-	TGTGCCAGCAGCGGGGGGCGAACGACCCTACTCTATGGCTACACCTTC	CASSGGRTTLLYGYTF
TRBV5-6	-	TRBJ2-7	-	TGTGCCAGCAGCTTGTGGGCGGGGCTCTACGAGCAGTACTTC	CASSLWAGLYEQYF
TRBV7-9	-	TRBJ2-7	-	TGTGCCAGCAGCTTTGCCGGGCAGTCCTACGAGCAGTACTTC	CASSFAGQSYEQYF
TRBV7-9	-	TRBJ1-2	-	TGTGCCAGCGGAAGACCGGAATATGGCTACACCTTC	CASGRPEYGYTF
TRBV5-1	-	TRBJ2-1	TRBD2	TGCGCCAGCACTAACGGGACTAGCGGACGGCATGAGCAGTTCTTC	CASTNGTSGRHEQFF
TRBV7-9	-	TRBJ2-3	TRBD1	TGTGCCAGCAGGGCTATAGGGACAGCCAGCGGAGATACGCAGTATTTT	CASRAIGTASGDTQYF
TRBV4-1	-	TRBJ2-7	TRBD1	TGCGCCAGCAGCAAGGGACAGGTGTCCTACGAGCAGTACTTC	CASSKGQVSYEQYF
TRBV4-2	-	TRBJ1-2	-	TGTGCCAGCAGCCAAGAGTCCCTCTATGGCTACACCTTC	CASSQESLYGYTF
TRBV3-1	-	TRBJ2-1	TRBD2	TGTGCCAGCAGCCCGCCGGGACTAGCGGATTCCAATGAGCAGTTCTTC	CASSPPGLADSNEQFF
TRBV3-1	-	TRBJ2-3	TRBD2	TGTGCCAGCAGCCAAGTCGCGGGAGGGTTGACAGATACGCAGTATTTT	CASSQVAGGLTDTQYF
TRBV5-4	-	TRBJ2-5	TRBD2	TGTGCCAGCAGCTTCAAGGCTAGCGGGAGTGAGACCCAGTACTTC	CASSFKASGSETQYF
TRBV9	-	TRBJ1-3	-	TGTGCCAGCAGCGTAGACGACAGCTCTGGAAACACCATATATTTT	CASSVDDSSGNTIYF
TRBV28	-	TRBJ1-2	-	TGTGCCAGCAGTCAGAACCCGGGGGTGAGGGGCTACACCTTC	CASSQNPGVRGYTF